This T cell receptor (beta chain) appears in the sequencing data of a study of T cell clusters in autoimmune cytopenias. Study outcomes and limitations: Primary autoimmune cytopenia patients seemingly lacked the physiological T cell clusters found in healthy donors. TRB repertoire shifts in secondary cytopenia and chronic lymphocytic leukemia mostly reflected lymphoma, not autoimmunity. Comparing secondary cytopenia with chronic lymphocytic leukemia showed no cluster-lack signature, apparently masked by lymphoma repertoire. Healthy donors had almost three-fold more exclusive TRB clusters than active autoimmune hepatitis patients.

TRB rearrangements were amplified by touch-down multiplex PCR with mixed TRB-A/B primers. TCRdb reanalyzed the multiplex PCR reads and collapses them to one entry per CDR3 protein, without DNA. The sample totals fewer than 8,500 distinct CDR3 sequences. The CDR3 runs 17 residues. Germline V lookup: CDR1 KGHSH, CDR2 LQKENI. Tens of thousands of genome equivalents of blood DNA were amplified for TRB. Note on this clonotype: What it binds is unknown.

This clonotype was obtained from a human donor with an autoimmune cytopenia or autoimmune hepatitis (not recorded which). The sample was peripheral blood. The chain combines TRBV18 with TRBJ2-1; TCRdb picks TRBD2, but there is no DNA to check that call. The CDR3 loop is CASSPEASLGAYNEQFF.